This TCR beta chain was identified in a study of blood T cell repertoires in COVID-19. Whole-study context: In each case, the material was cDNA or gDNA derived from T cells, B-cell-depleted T cells, or PBMCs.

Study processing details: Estimated nucleated cell counts came from reference gene primer amplification. The table came from immunoSEQ multiplex PCR; TCRdb's copy has only in-frame clones and leaves some out. Clone size and V and J calls were adopted from that table, with D and trimming inferred from the DNA. The sample has 170,000 or so clones, 75% to 90% seen once. Cohort placement rested on clinical history that participants reported themselves. All recovered Cohort 3 donors got two negative PCRs, got clearance, or saw symptom resolution. There are 16 residues in the CDR3. CDR1 is MGHRA, CDR2 YSYEKL, per germline. The V end was cut by 0 bases, the J end by 4 bases, with 12 bases between.

The sequence derives from a man in his forties or fifties who had recovered from COVID-19. This chain joins TRBV4-1 and TRBJ2-2; TRBD1 might be the D (6 bases). Sequencing input: PBMCs or T cells enriched from blood (not recorded which). CDR3 DNA: TGCGCCAGCAGCCAAGATGGTCAGGGGTTCACCGGGGAGCTGTTTTTT. Protein product: CASSQDGQGFTGELFF.